This passage covers 11 T cell receptor beta chains from one sample sequenced in a study of identical twins. A single record per CDR3 protein comes from TCRdb applying MiXCR to the 5' RACE reads. Among under 900,000 distinct CDR3 sequences, 9% to 15% were seen once, and the ten largest hold 1.5% to 2%. The same sample was also used in a study of yellow fever vaccine responses in identical twins.

The sequenced sample consisted of PBMCs. All receptors derive from a woman younger than 35 in good health.

In this sample, this clonotype turned up a few times. This chain links TRBV7-9 with TRBJ2-7; unclear D gene. V lost 4 bases, J lost 6 bases, and 10 bases lay in between. Germline V gene lookup returns CDR1 SEHNR and CDR2 FQNEAQ (reference sequence). This CDR3 contains 12 residues. CDR3 sequence: CASSSPGLEQYV. The CDR3 region has the DNA TGTGCCAGCAGCTCACCGGGTCTCGAGCAGTACGTC.

The rearrangement links TRBV20-1 to TRBJ1-1; D perhaps matches TRBD1 (5 bases). V dropped 6 bases and J dropped 1 base, with 21 bases sitting between them. This CDR3 has 16 residues. In germline, CDR1 is DFQATT, CDR2 SNEGSKA (reference sequence). The CDR3 sequence is CSAPKGERWANTEAFF. The CDR3 DNA reads TGCAGTGCCCCAAAAGGGGAGAGGTGGGCGAACACTGAAGCTTTCTTT.

This clonotype has only a few counts. This rearrangement joins TRBV6-1 to TRBJ2-6; 9 bases map to TRBD1. The CDR3 contains 17 residues. Germline V gene data show CDR1 as MNHNS and CDR2 as SASEGT. The trim removed 4 bases at V and 0 bases at J, leaving 4 bases unmatched. CDR3 coding DNA: TGTGCCAGCAGTGCACAGGGGGCAGCCTCTGGGGCCAACGTCCTGACTTTC. Its translation is CASSAQGAASGANVLTF.

This clonotype was observed a handful of times. The J gene is TRBJ1-5, the V gene TRBV11-2; possibly TRBD1 for D (5 bases). The CDR3 totals 15 residues. In germline, CDR1 is SGHAT, CDR2 FQNNGV. The V gene lost 5 bases and the J gene lost 2 bases, with 13 bases spanning the gap. The CDR3 sequence is CASSQSGTGNQPQHF. The CDR3 DNA is TGTGCCAGCAGCCAGTCAGGGACTGGCAATCAGCCCCAGCATTTT.

V usage is TRBV20-1 and J usage is TRBJ2-1; TRBD1 or TRBD2 may be the D gene (5 bases each). Germline CDR1 is DFQATT and CDR2 is SNEGSKA (reference sequence). This CDR3 contains 16 residues. The V end lost 2 bases, the J end lost 5 bases, and 19 bases lay between the germline ends. The CDR3 sequence is CSARPYGGPLDNEQFF. Written as DNA, the CDR3 is TGCAGTGCTAGACCCTATGGGGGACCCTTGGACAATGAGCAGTTCTTC.

The rearrangement uses TRBV12-3 or TRBV12-4 and TRBJ1-1; D might be TRBD1 (5 bases). The CDR3 sequence is 14 residues long. Trimming shortened V by 4 bases and J by 1 base, and 10 bases separated the two germline ends. CDR3 DNA: TGTGCCAGCAGTTGGGACGGACCGAACACTGAAGCTTTCTTT. The encoded protein is CASSWDGPNTEAFF.

J is TRBJ2-7 and V is TRBV29-1; D remains ambiguous. Germline lookup yields CDR1 SQVTM and CDR2 ANQGSEA. V was clipped by 0 bases and J by 2 bases, with 5 bases between them. The CDR3 has 12 amino acids. CDR3 protein: CSVEDGAYEQYF. CDR3 coding DNA: TGCAGCGTTGAAGACGGAGCCTACGAGCAGTACTTC.

The chain employs TRBV7-6 and TRBJ2-1; no clear D. Trimming shortened V by 0 bases and J by 8 bases, and 11 bases separated the two germline ends. CDR3 length: 14 amino acids. Germline values: CDR1 SGHVS, CDR2 FNYEAQ. CDR3 DNA: TGTGCCAGCAGCTTAGCTATCCCTTTGGATGAGCAGTTCTTC. Protein sequence: CASSLAIPLDEQFF.

This clonotype came up many times. At one boundary the junction diverges from the germline segment, which might be a read error. The chain is built from TRBV4-1 and TRBJ2-1, with 9 bases aligning to TRBD1. The CDR3 extends over 16 amino acids. Germline V gives CDR1 MGHRA, CDR2 YSYEKL. This CDR3 is CASSSLARDREGRRIF. The CDR3 bases are TGCGCCAGCAGCTCCCTCGCCCGGGACAGGGAGGGGCGAAGGATCTTC.

Of note for this clonotype: This could be a read error, since a much larger clone is one nucleotide away. This sequence joins TRBV7-8 and TRBJ2-7; a weak D match, TRBD1 (5 bases). This CDR3 spans 15 amino acids. The V end lost 6 bases, the J end lost 2 bases, and 17 bases lay between the germline ends. CDR1 SGHVS and CDR2 FQNEAQ come from the germline V gene. CDR3 coding DNA: TGTGCCAGCAGTCGTAGGGGCGACAGCCCCTACGAGCAGTACTTC. It encodes CASSRRGDSPYEQYF.

This clonotype was seen repeatedly, ten times or more. The CDR3 nucleotides read TGCGCCAGCAGCCAGGTCGATATGGGATGGGCAGGCAATCAGCCCCAGCATTTT. The encoded protein is CASSQVDMGWAGNQPQHF. The rearrangement joins TRBV4-1 to TRBJ1-5; D is ambiguous. Germline loops: CDR1 MGHRA, CDR2 YSYEKL. Trimming took off 3 bases at V and 2 bases at J, with 20 bases between the two ends. The CDR3 has 18 residues.